These 15 T cell receptor beta chains originate from one sample sequenced in a study of monozygotic twins with inflammatory bowel disease. Reprocessing the 5' RACE reads, TCRdb reports a single entry for every CDR3 protein and omits DNA. The sample holds about 110,000 distinct CDR3 sequences. The sequencing input was blood. The receptors derive from a human donor with ulcerative colitis or Crohn's disease, or a healthy co-twin of an affected twin (not recorded which).

The CDR3 is CASSPTISGDSRTEQYF. This chain connects TRBV4-1 to TRBJ2-7; the TCRdb D gene call, TRBD2, has no DNA to confirm it. Germline V gene lookup returns CDR1 MGHRA and CDR2 YSYEKL. CDR3 length: 17 amino acids.

This chain links TRBV5-5 with TRBJ2-7. The CDR3 length is 13 residues. Germline V lookup: CDR1 SGHKS, CDR2 YYEKEE (reference sequence). CDR3 sequence reads: CASSPSVSYEQYF.

The J gene is TRBJ1-1, the V gene TRBV28. The germline V gene has CDR1 MDHEN and CDR2 SYDVKM. The CDR3 loop spans 16 amino acids. The CDR3 spells CASSFFGRASNTEAFF.

The V call is TRBV6-1, the J call TRBJ2-1; the D call from TCRdb, TRBD1, cannot be confirmed without DNA. This CDR3 region has 14 residues. CDR1 is MNHNS, CDR2 SASEGT, per germline. The CDR3 is CASSPGTGLNEQFF.

J is TRBJ2-1 and V is TRBV5-1; the D gene TCRdb calls, TRBD1, cannot be checked with no DNA. Looked up from germline, CDR1 is SGHRS and CDR2 is YFSETQ. The CDR3 contains 19 residues. CDR3 sequence reads: CASSVPGTGSLKLYNEQFF.

The chain couples TRBV29-1 to TRBJ1-6; as DNA is missing, the TRBD1 call by TCRdb cannot be tested. CDR3 length: 13 residues. Germline V gene sequence: CDR1 SQVTM, CDR2 ANQGSEA. CDR3 amino acids: CSARATYNSPLHF.

The rearrangement uses TRBV20-1 and TRBJ1-1; TCRdb outputs TRBD1, but without DNA this stays unchecked. The CDR3 runs 17 residues. Germline-derived CDR1 and CDR2 are DFQATT and SNEGSKA (reference sequence). CDR3 sequence reads: CSARSGANPEWDTEAFF.

This chain joins TRBV20-1 and TRBJ2-5; TCRdb's D call of TRBD1 is untestable without DNA. The CDR3 runs 13 residues. Germline CDR1 reads DFQATT; CDR2 reads SNEGSKA (reference sequence). The CDR3 spells CSAGQGAEETQYF.

The V call is TRBV7-8, the J call TRBJ2-7; checking the TCRdb D call of TRBD1 is not possible without DNA. The germline V gene encodes CDR1 SGHVS and CDR2 FQNEAQ. This CDR3 comprises 15 residues. This chain's CDR3 is CASSFTGQGTYEQYF.

The V gene is TRBV5-1, the J gene TRBJ1-6. CDR3 length: 13 residues. CDR1 is SGHRS, CDR2 YFSETQ, per germline. The CDR3 sequence: CASSSAGNSPLHF. Using reference TRBV5-1 and TRBJ1-6 for the parts outside the CDR3, the full variable domain is KAGVTQTPRYLIKTRGQQVTLSCSPISGHRSVSWYQQTPGQGLQFLFEYFSETQRNKGNFPGRFSGRQFSNSRSEMNVSTLELGDSALYLCASSSAGNSPLHFGNGTRLTVT.

The chain employs TRBV9 and TRBJ2-1; absent DNA, TCRdb's TRBD2 call cannot be checked. This CDR3 is built from 16 residues. In germline, CDR1 is SGDLS, CDR2 YYNGEE. The CDR3 reads CASSIGPAGGYNEQFF.

The chain joins TRBV11-2 to TRBJ2-7; the D call of TRBD1 rests on TCRdb alone, since no DNA is present to check it. Germline V gene lookup returns CDR1 SGHAT and CDR2 FQNNGV. The CDR3 covers 15 residues. The CDR3 here is CASSFGTGVSYEQYF. Looking up the rest from reference TRBV11-2 and TRBJ2-7 gives the full variable domain: EAGVAQSPRYKIIEKRQSVAFWCNPISGHATLYWYQQILGQGPKLLIQFQNNGVVDDSQLPKDRFSAERLKGVDSTLKIQPAKLEDSAVYLCASSFGTGVSYEQYFGPGTRLTVT.

This chain uses TRBV4-1 with TRBJ2-1; no DNA is available, so the TRBD2 call from TCRdb remains unchecked. Germline V gene lookup returns CDR1 MGHRA and CDR2 YSYEKL. There are 14 residues in the CDR3. CDR3 in amino acids: CASSQRTGRGEQFF.

The chain has TRBV20-1 and TRBJ1-5; TCRdb lists TRBD1, though no DNA is available to test this call. CDR3 size: 15 residues. Germline loops: CDR1 DFQATT, CDR2 SNEGSKA (reference sequence). Here the CDR3 reads CSAQGGPYSNQPQHF.

The chain has TRBV20-1 and TRBJ1-1. Per the germline V gene, CDR1 is DFQATT and CDR2 is SNEGSKA (reference sequence). The CDR3 extends over 14 amino acids. CDR3: CSAIVPPANTEAFF.